The source of this TCR beta chain is a study of regulatory T cells in long-lasting Graves disease. Study-level results: There was favoring of TRBV28, TRBJ1-2 and TRBJ2-5 in persistent disease.

This clonotype was counted many times. As yet, its antigen is unknown. Germline V gene data show CDR1 as MNHEY and CDR2 as SMNVEV (reference sequence). The V gene lost 2 bases and the J gene lost 0 bases, with 8 bases spanning the gap. The CDR3 is 14 amino acids. Arm-PCR of CDR3 regions and iRepertoire HTBI primers were the basis on which TCR beta libraries were built. TCRdb re-analysed the multiplex PCR reads in MiXCR, keeping a single row per CDR3 protein. Here the sample spans 500,000 to 700,000 distinct CDR3 sequences, about 30% being singletons. Documented time point: persistent/refractory GD, antithyroid drugs over 5 years with positive TRAb. From PBMCs, RNA was extracted and then used to make the TCR library. The guidelines of the American Thyroid Association were the basis for diagnosing Graves' disease. Patients came from an endocrinology department in Xi'an, China.

This receptor was obtained from a female donor with Graves disease. The specimen comprised peripheral blood mononuclear cells (PBMCs), sampled when the disease was refractory, from a patient treated with antithyroid drugs. The chain has TRBV27 and TRBJ2-7, with D possibly being TRBD1 or TRBD2 (6 bases each). The CDR3 spells CASSLKGGSYEQYF. The CDR3 nucleotides are TGTGCCAGCAGTTTAAAGGGGGGCTCCTACGAGCAGTACTTC.